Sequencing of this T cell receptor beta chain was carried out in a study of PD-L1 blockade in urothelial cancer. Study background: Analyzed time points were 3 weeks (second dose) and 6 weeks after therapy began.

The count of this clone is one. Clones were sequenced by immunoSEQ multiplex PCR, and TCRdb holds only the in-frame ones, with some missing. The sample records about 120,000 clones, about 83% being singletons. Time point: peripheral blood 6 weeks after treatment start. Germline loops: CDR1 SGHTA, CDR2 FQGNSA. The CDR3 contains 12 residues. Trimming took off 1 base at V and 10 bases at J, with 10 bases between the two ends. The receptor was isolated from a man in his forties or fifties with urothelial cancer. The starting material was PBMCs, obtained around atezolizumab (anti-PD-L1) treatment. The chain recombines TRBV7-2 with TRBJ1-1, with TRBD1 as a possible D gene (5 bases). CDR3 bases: TGTGCCAGCAGCTTAGGCAACGGGGGAGCTTTCTTT. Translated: CASSLGNGGAFF. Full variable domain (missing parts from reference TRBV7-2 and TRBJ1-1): GAGVSQSPSNKVTEKGKDVELRCDPISGHTALYWYRQSLGQGLEFLIYFQGNSAPDKSGLPSDRFSAERTGGSVSTLTIQRTQQEDSAVYLCASSLGNGGAFFGQGTRLTVV.